This T cell receptor (beta chain) was sequenced during a study of cytomegalovirus exposure and HLA in healthy donors. The PCR was carried out with 60 Vbeta primers and 13 Jbeta primers. Generated by immunoSEQ multiplex PCR, the TCRdb table keeps only in-frame clones and is missing some. The repertoire holds about 55,000 clones, with 75% to 85% as singletons. V dropped 2 bases and J dropped 6 bases, with 5 bases sitting between them. This CDR3 contains 12 residues. The V gene's germline CDR1 is SGHTA and CDR2 FQGNSA. The V gene is TRBV7-2, the J gene TRBJ1-5; D unclear. The TCR was taken from a female donor in good health and CMV-seronegative. The sequenced sample was PBMCs. The CDR3 DNA sequence: TGTGCCAGCAGCTTACGGGGTCAGCCCCAGCATTTT. This translates into CASSLRGQPQHF.